Each of the 19 T cell receptor beta chains below was sequenced from the same sample in a study of OX40 agonist ivuxolimab in advanced cancers. The data were produced by immunoSEQ multiplex PCR, yet TCRdb's version contains in-frame clones alone and is incomplete. This table has roughly 46,000 clones, about 88% appearing once. The sample was CD4+ or CD8+ T cells sorted from blood, taken in a trial of the OX40 agonist ivuxolimab. The receptor source for this set is an adult with an advanced solid tumor such as melanoma, head and neck, liver or kidney cancer.

V usage is TRBV27 and J usage is TRBJ1-1, with D hard to call. Trimming left V 8 bases short and J 8 bases short, with 24 bases between. The CDR3 loop spans 15 amino acids. Looked up from germline, CDR1 is MNHEY and CDR2 is SMNVEV (reference sequence). CDR3 loop: CASGYPGWSEREAFF. Here the CDR3 DNA reads TGTGCCAGCGGCTACCCGGGATGGTCAGAGAGAGAAGCTTTCTTT.

The chain employs TRBV6-1 and TRBJ2-5, with D perhaps matching TRBD1 or TRBD2 (5 bases each). The CDR3 contains 13 residues. Trimming stripped 8 bases from V and 11 bases from J, with 21 bases between. Per germline, CDR1 MNHNS and CDR2 SASEGT. CDR3 nucleotide sequence: TGTGCCAGCCAGGGACCCTCTTGGATTGGGCAGTACTTC. This codes for CASQGPSWIGQYF.

This rearrangement joins TRBV13 to TRBJ2-2; D possibly corresponds to TRBD2 (5 bases). With 3 bases removed from V and 2 bases from J, the gap between germline ends came to 10 bases. This CDR3 region has 15 residues. Looked up from germline, CDR1 is PRHDT and CDR2 is FYEKMQ (reference sequence). CDR3 region: CASSFGLVNTGELFF. The CDR3 DNA sequence: TGTGCCAGCAGCTTCGGACTGGTAAACACCGGGGAGCTGTTTTTT.

This chain joins TRBV5-4 and TRBJ2-7, with D perhaps TRBD1 (5 bases). The length of the CDR3 is 14 residues. The germline V gene has CDR1 SGHNT and CDR2 YYREEE (reference sequence). V lost 0 bases and J 3 bases, leaving 10 bases between the germline ends. The CDR3 DNA is TGTGCCAGCAGCTTGGACAGGTTCGACTACGAGCAGTACTTC. It translates to CASSLDRFDYEQYF.

The chain links TRBV7-9 to TRBJ2-1; D is perhaps TRBD1 (6 bases). This CDR3 has 15 amino acids. Deletions cut 0 bases from V and 6 bases from J, with 12 bases between. Germline V gives CDR1 SEHNR, CDR2 FQNEAQ (reference sequence). The CDR3 is CASSLAVLGANEQFF. Written as DNA, the CDR3 is TGTGCCAGCAGCTTAGCTGTTTTGGGGGCCAATGAGCAGTTCTTC.

This clone has just one count. The chain carries TRBV10-3 and TRBJ1-1; 9 nucleotides agree with TRBD1. V shed 6 bases, J shed 1 base, and the junction held 3 bases outside the gene matches. From germline, CDR1 is ENHRY and CDR2 SYGVKD. The CDR3 loop spans 14 amino acids. The CDR3 coding sequence is TGTGCCATCAGAGGACAGGGGCCGAACACTGAAGCTTTCTTT. It yields the protein CAIRGQGPNTEAFF.

This chain uses TRBV9 with TRBJ1-4, with D hard to call. Trimming removed 3 bases from V and 4 bases from J, with 10 bases in between. The V gene's germline CDR1 is SGDLS and CDR2 YYNGEE. The CDR3 is made up of 14 amino acids. The CDR3: CASSGPSGNEKLFF. CDR3 nucleotides: TGTGCCAGCAGCGGACCTTCCGGTAATGAAAAACTGTTTTTT.

The chain combines TRBV6-1 with TRBJ2-1; 9 bases are a match to TRBD2. The CDR3 is 14 amino acids. Germline V CDR1 and CDR2: MNHNS, SASEGT. V dropped 8 bases and J dropped 4; count of bases not matched to a gene: 6. Here the CDR3 reads CASWAGGFYNEQFF. The CDR3 nucleotides read TGTGCCAGCTGGGCGGGGGGGTTTTACAATGAGCAGTTCTTC.

The chain links TRBV19 to TRBJ2-3; the match to TRBD2 covers 8 bases. The CDR3 has 16 amino acids. The junction had 10 bases not matched to a gene; V was cut back by 4 bases and J by 4 bases. Germline CDR1 reads LNHDA; CDR2 reads SQIVND (reference sequence). The chain's CDR3 is CASSNRGGSNADTQYF. DNA of the CDR3: TGTGCCAGTAGTAACCGCGGGGGGAGCAACGCAGATACGCAGTATTTT.

V usage is TRBV11-1 and J usage is TRBJ2-7; 7 bases agree with TRBD1. Germline V gene sequence: CDR1 SGHAT, CDR2 FQDESV (reference sequence). The CDR3 is 15 amino acids. V lost 5 bases and J lost 1; bases outside the gene matches: 8. The CDR3 bases are TGTGCCAGCAGCCAGACAGGGTTTCAATCCTACGAGCAGTACTTC. It codes for CASSQTGFQSYEQYF. Full variable domain (rest looked up from reference TRBV11-1 and TRBJ2-7): EAEVAQSPRYKITEKSQAVAFWCDPISGHATLYWYRQILGQGPELLVQFQDESVVDDSQLPKDRFSAERLKGVDSTLKIQPAELGDSAMYLCASSQTGFQSYEQYFGPGTRLTVT.

This chain uses TRBV9 with TRBJ1-5, with D hard to call. Trimming removed 0 bases at V and 6 bases at J, with 7 bases between. CDR3 length: 13 residues. Germline CDR1 is SGDLS and CDR2 is YYNGEE. The CDR3 DNA sequence: TGTGCCAGCAGCGTAGGGCCCCGTCAGCCCCAGCATTTT. This sequence encodes CASSVGPRQPQHF.

This sequence joins TRBV19 and TRBJ1-1, with D hard to call. CDR3 length equals 13 residues. Germline CDR1 is LNHDA and CDR2 is SQIVND (reference sequence). V lost 9 bases, J lost 3 bases, and 14 bases lay in between. Here the CDR3 DNA reads TGTGCCAGCGGCCCGGGCCACGACACTGAAGCTTTCTTT. Translated: CASGPGHDTEAFF.

This clone was detected a few times. The chain joins TRBV5-4 to TRBJ2-7, with D possibly being TRBD2 (5 bases). Trimming removed 6 bases from V and 0 bases from J, with 13 bases in between. Germline V gives CDR1 SGHNT, CDR2 YYREEE (reference sequence). This CDR3 region has 14 residues. The CDR3 is CASKRGLDSYEQYF. The CDR3 DNA reads TGTGCCAGCAAGCGAGGACTCGACTCCTACGAGCAGTACTTC.

The rearrangement links TRBV2 to TRBJ1-1, with 7 bases matching TRBD1. This CDR3 is built from 14 residues. Germline assignment: CDR1 SNHLY and CDR2 FYNNEI. V was pared by 6 bases and J by 3 bases, with 7 bases of the junction left unmatched. CDR3 bases: TGTGCCAGCAGCCCAACAGGGGTGTACACTGAAGCTTTCTTT. Translated: CASSPTGVYTEAFF.

V gene TRBV7-2 combines with J gene TRBJ1-1; 7 bases are shared with TRBD1. CDR1 is SGHTA, CDR2 FQGNSA, per germline. The CDR3 is made up of 15 amino acids. V dropped 4 bases and J dropped 0; count of bases not matched to a gene: 5. The CDR3 spells CASSWDSVLNTEAFF. CDR3 bases: TGTGCCAGCAGCTGGGACAGTGTTTTGAACACTGAAGCTTTCTTT.

The chain couples TRBV6-6 to TRBJ2-4; TRBD1 matches 8 bases. Per the germline V gene, CDR1 is MNHNY and CDR2 is SVGAGI (reference sequence). This CDR3 region has 11 residues. Losses at the gene ends were 6 bases for V and 16 bases for J; bases not matched to a gene: 8. This chain's CDR3 is CASSRGQGGYF. The CDR3 bases are TGTGCCAGCAGCCGCGGACAGGGTGGTTACTTC.

This clone has a handful of counts. The rearrangement uses TRBV5-4 and TRBJ1-2, with D perhaps TRBD1 (6 bases). CDR3 length equals 15 residues. Germline-derived CDR1 and CDR2 are SGHNT and YYREEE (reference sequence). Trimming took off 4 bases at V and 5 bases at J, with 18 bases between the two ends. CDR3 sequence (DNA): TGTGCCAGCAGCCTCCTGACGGGGGCAGGGTATGGCTACACCTTC. It codes for CASSLLTGAGYGYTF. Full variable domain (missing parts from reference TRBV5-4 and TRBJ1-2): ETGVTQSPTHLIKTRGQQVTLRCSSQSGHNTVSWYQQALGQGPQFIFQYYREEENGRGNFPPRFSGLQFPNYSSELNVNALELDDSALYLCASSLLTGAGYGYTFGSGTRLTVV.

The gene calls are TRBV5-6 and TRBJ2-2, with D possibly being TRBD1 or TRBD2 (5 bases each). Germline CDR1 is SGHDT and CDR2 is YYEEEE. The CDR3 is made up of 16 amino acids. Trimming took off 1 base at V and 1 base at J, with 11 bases between the two ends. The CDR3 DNA is TGTGCCAGCAGCTTGAAGGGACCGATGAACACCGGGGAGCTGTTTTTT. Protein sequence: CASSLKGPMNTGELFF.

This chain uses TRBV6-1 with TRBJ1-2; a possible D gene is TRBD1 (5 bases). The V end lost 3 bases, the J end lost 8 bases, and 22 bases lay between the germline ends. CDR1 and CDR2 (germline): MNHNS, SASEGT. The CDR3 loop spans 16 amino acids. The CDR3 DNA reads as TGTGCCAGCAGTGATTGGGCGAGGGACCCCAAGGGAGGCTACACCTTC. It yields the protein CASSDWARDPKGGYTF.